One and the same sample provided the 8 T cell receptor beta chains below, sequenced in a study of blood T cell repertoires in COVID-19. Data came from immunoSEQ multiplex PCR; TCRdb stores just in-frame clones and leaves some out. The data show approximately 170,000 clones, 79% seen once. Source material: PBMCs or T cells enriched from blood (not recorded which). The receptors come from a woman aged 70 to 79 in a cohort exposed to, infected with or recovered from COVID-19 (not recorded which).

Written as DNA, the CDR3 is TGTGCCAGCAGCCCACTAGGGGGACTAAACTACAATGAGCAGTTCTTC. This codes for CASSPLGGLNYNEQFF. V gene TRBV11-1 combines with J gene TRBJ2-1; possible D gene TRBD2, 7 bases. The CDR3 has 16 amino acids. V was trimmed by 5 bases and J by 3 bases, leaving 17 bases between them. Germline V gene data show CDR1 as SGHAT and CDR2 as FQDESV (reference sequence). The full variable domain, completed using reference TRBV11-1 and TRBJ2-1, is EAEVAQSPRYKITEKSQAVAFWCDPISGHATLYWYRQILGQGPELLVQFQDESVVDDSQLPKDRFSAERLKGVDSTLKIQPAELGDSAMYLCASSPLGGLNYNEQFFGPGTRLTVL.

This clone occurred many times. The J gene is TRBJ2-2, the V gene TRBV9, with TRBD2 matching 7 bases. The CDR3 spans 15 residues. Germline values: CDR1 SGDLS, CDR2 YYNGEE. After removal of 6 bases from V and 5 bases from J, the junction contained 10 bases not matched to a gene. As DNA, the CDR3 is TGTGCCAGCAAGCCGGGAGGCCGGGGGACCGGGGAGCTGTTTTTT. Its protein product is CASKPGGRGTGELFF. Full variable domain (rest looked up from reference TRBV9 and TRBJ2-2): DSGVTQTPKHLITATGQRVTLRCSPRSGDLSVYWYQQSLDQGLQFLIQYYNGEERAKGNILERFSAQQFPDLHSELNLSSLELGDSALYFCASKPGGRGTGELFFGEGSRLTVL.

This chain's CDR3 is CASSPQAGTNNSPLHF. CDR3 sequence (DNA): TGTGCCAGCAGCCCCCAAGCGGGGACCAATAATTCACCCCTCCACTTT. This chain links TRBV9 with TRBJ1-6; TRBD1 might be the D (5 bases). V was cut by 4 bases and J by 5 bases, with 16 bases left in between. The CDR3 loop spans 16 amino acids. CDR1 is SGDLS, CDR2 YYNGEE, per germline.

V usage is TRBV27 and J usage is TRBJ2-1; 11 nucleotides match TRBD2. The length of the CDR3 is 16 residues. Trimming removed 5 bases from V and 8 bases from J; junction bases left unmatched: 11. Germline CDR1 and CDR2: MNHEY and SMNVEV (reference sequence). CDR3 in DNA: TGTGCCAGCAGTCCGCCCCGCGGACTAGCGGGCGATGAGCAGTTCTTC. Amino acid sequence: CASSPPRGLAGDEQFF.

The V gene is TRBV4-1, the J gene TRBJ2-1, with D possibly matching TRBD2 (6 bases). V lost 1 base and J lost 4, with 11 bases in between. Germline V gene data show CDR1 as MGHRA and CDR2 as YSYEKL. The CDR3 loop spans 15 amino acids. The CDR3 DNA follows: TGCGCCAGCAGCCAAGTAGGCGCGGGGTACAATGAGCAGTTCTTC. It is translated as CASSQVGAGYNEQFF.

This sequence joins TRBV24-1 and TRBJ2-1, with a weak D call TRBD2 (6 bases). The germline gives CDR1 KGHDR, CDR2 SFDVKD. The CDR3 loop spans 16 amino acids. Between the trimmed V and J ends, which lost 4 bases and 5 bases, there was a span of 17 bases. The CDR3 protein is CATSDPQSGRNNEQFF. DNA for the CDR3: TGTGCCACCAGTGACCCCCAGAGCGGGCGAAACAATGAGCAGTTCTTC.

This chain joins TRBV15 and TRBJ1-5; D is ambiguous. Germline CDR1 is LNHNV and CDR2 is YYDKDF (reference sequence). The CDR3 is made up of 12 amino acids. V lost 5 bases, J lost 9 bases, and 11 bases lay in between. The CDR3: CATSGKDLPQHF. CDR3 DNA sequence: TGTGCCACCAGCGGTAAGGACTTGCCCCAGCATTTT.

This chain uses TRBV28 with TRBJ2-7; no clear D gene. Germline V gene lookup returns CDR1 MDHEN and CDR2 SYDVKM. This CDR3 has 13 amino acids. Between the trimmed V and J ends, which lost 4 bases and 4 bases, there was a span of 11 bases. The CDR3 region has the DNA TGTGCCAGCAGTTCTTTGCCGGTATACGAGCAGTACTTC. This gives the protein CASSSLPVYEQYF.